This TCR beta chain stems from a study of OX40 agonist ivuxolimab in advanced cancers. Study information: Patients receiving dose escalation had hepatocellular carcinoma, melanoma, renal cell or head and neck cancer. Partial responses, seen in three patients, involved one hepatocellular carcinoma and two cutaneous melanomas.

Study-level results: Certain nonresponders additionally had low normalized T-cell clonal expansion.

The data were produced by immunoSEQ multiplex PCR, yet TCRdb's version contains in-frame clones alone and is incomplete. This table holds 50,000 to 65,000 clones, around 80% found once. With respect to this clone: Its specificity is not known.

Trimming cost V 0 bases and J 6 bases, with 13 bases left between them. Germline assignment: CDR1 MGHRA and CDR2 YSYEKL. The CDR3 length is 15 residues. The receptor was derived from an adult with an advanced solid tumor such as melanoma, head and neck, liver or kidney cancer. The rearrangement joins TRBV4-1 to TRBJ2-3; D remains unclear. The sample was CD4+ or CD8+ T cells sorted from blood, taken in a trial of the OX40 agonist ivuxolimab. The CDR3, as DNA: TGCGCCAGCAGCCAAGATCAAATTGCTGGCGATACGCAGTATTTT. Its translation is CASSQDQIAGDTQYF.